The 19 T cell receptor beta chains in this list originate from one sample, sequenced in a study of T cells in Graves' hyperthyroidism and ophthalmopathy (dated 2019 in TCRdb). Libraries were prepared through multiplex PCR. The sequencer listed for this sample is Illumina HiSeq 2000. Amplification of TCR beta CDR3 regions was carried out from RNA transcripts. For the first round of RT-PCR on the TCR CDR3, the HTBI primer set was used together with the Qiagen OneStep RT-PCR kit. Using fastp at Q25 and MiXCR, TCRdb reprocessed the public reads and kept productive beta chains. When rows share a CDR3 protein, they turn into one entry using the most common DNA and genes. The sample table shows under 300,000 distinct CDR3 sequences, and about 16% are seen once. 30% of the sample is taken by the ten largest. The specimen was blood. These TCRs come from a woman in her forties or fifties with Graves' hyperthyroidism that later progressed to Graves' ophthalmopathy.

This clonotype was recorded at least ten times. In DNA form, the CDR3 reads TGTGCCAGCAGTGTACGGGACACGGGGGGATACCATGAGCAGTTCTTC. Translating it yields CASSVRDTGGYHEQFF. The chain has TRBV2 and TRBJ2-1, with D perhaps TRBD2 (7 bases). The length of the CDR3 is 16 residues. Germline lookup yields CDR1 SNHLY and CDR2 FYNNEI. The ends were cut back, 4 bases at V and 8 bases at J, with 21 bases in the middle.

This clonotype was found a few times. The J gene is TRBJ2-7, the V gene TRBV7-9, with D perhaps given as TRBD1 or TRBD2 (6 bases each). CDR3 size: 13 residues. The V gene's germline CDR1 is SEHNR and CDR2 FQNEAQ (reference sequence). V was trimmed by 7 bases and J by 4 bases, leaving 14 bases between them. The CDR3 DNA is TGTGCCAGCACCCCCGGGGGCATATACGAGCAGTACTTC. The encoded protein is CASTPGGIYEQYF. The complete variable domain, with remaining parts taken from reference TRBV7-9 and TRBJ2-7, reads DTGVSQNPRHKITKRGQNVTFRCDPISEHNRLYWYRQTLGQGPEFLTYFQNEAQLEKSRLLSDRFSAERPKGSFSTLEIQRTEQGDSAMYLCASTPGGIYEQYFGPGTRLTVT.

This clonotype was seen repeatedly, ten times or more. This chain uses TRBV2 with TRBJ2-3; 9 nucleotides line up with TRBD1. V lost 6 bases to trimming and J lost 2 bases; unmatched junction nucleotides: 24. This CDR3 is 21 amino acids long. Germline V gene lookup returns CDR1 SNHLY and CDR2 FYNNEI. The CDR3 protein is CASRGWDRVGTGGLFTDTQYF. CDR3 nucleotide sequence: TGTGCCAGCAGGGGATGGGACAGGGTCGGAACGGGAGGACTCTTCACAGATACGCAGTATTTT.

This clonotype was picked up many times. The chain combines TRBV6-1 with TRBJ2-7; TRBD2 matches at 9 bases. J lost 2 bases, V lost 5 bases, and 7 bases had no gene match. The germline gives CDR1 MNHNS, CDR2 SASEGT. The length of the CDR3 is 15 residues. The CDR3 reads CASSIGLAGTYEQYF. The DNA for the CDR3 is TGTGCCAGCAGTATCGGGCTAGCGGGGACCTACGAGCAGTACTTC.

This clonotype was picked up a small number of times. The chain has TRBV9 and TRBJ2-7; 11 nucleotides align to TRBD2. Germline V CDR1 and CDR2: SGDLS, YYNGEE. The J segment lost 3 bases and the V segment lost 0 bases, leaving 5 bases of the junction unmatched. The CDR3 covers 16 residues. The CDR3 protein is CASSVAGLAAHYEQYF. The DNA of the CDR3 is TGTGCCAGCAGCGTAGCGGGACTAGCGGCACACTACGAGCAGTACTTC.

The chain employs TRBV14 and TRBJ2-7; possibly TRBD1 for D (5 bases). The CDR3 runs 15 residues. Germline lookup yields CDR1 SGHDN and CDR2 FVKESK. Trimming pared 0 bases from V and 4 bases from J, leaving 13 bases between. This CDR3 reads CASSQDLAGWYEQYF. CDR3 in DNA: TGTGCCAGCAGCCAAGATCTGGCAGGGTGGTACGAGCAGTACTTC.

The chain links TRBV30 to TRBJ1-2; D gene ambiguous. This CDR3 is built from 11 residues. Trimming stripped 4 bases from V and 4 bases from J, with 7 bases between. The germline gives CDR1 GTSNPN, CDR2 SVGIG (reference sequence). The CDR3: CAWKFTYGYTF. The CDR3 DNA follows: TGTGCCTGGAAGTTCACCTATGGCTACACCTTC.

This clonotype has only a few counts. The V call is TRBV13, the J call TRBJ2-7; D is perhaps TRBD1 (5 bases). V was pared by 2 bases and J by 3 bases, with 11 bases between. CDR1 and CDR2 (germline): PRHDT, FYEKMQ (reference sequence). The CDR3 is 14 residues long. CDR3 nucleotide sequence: TGTGCCAGCAGCTTACAGGGTGGTTTCTACGAGCAGTACTTC. Its translation is CASSLQGGFYEQYF.

This clonotype was observed at least ten times. This rearrangement joins TRBV18 to TRBJ1-1; D not resolved. Germline V gene data show CDR1 as KGHSH and CDR2 as LQKENI. The CDR3 is 12 amino acids. Trimming cost V 2 bases and J 3 bases, with 4 bases left between them. This CDR3 is CASSPGDTEAFF. CDR3 DNA sequence: TGTGCCAGCTCACCAGGGGACACTGAAGCTTTCTTT.

This clonotype was detected many times. This chain connects TRBV2 to TRBJ1-3; D remains ambiguous. Per germline, CDR1 SNHLY and CDR2 FYNNEI. V shed 10 bases and J shed 2 bases, with 12 bases lying between them. The CDR3 is made up of 13 amino acids. The CDR3: CATAEGAGNTIYF. DNA for the CDR3: TGTGCCACAGCCGAGGGCGCTGGAAACACCATATATTTT. Using reference TRBV2 and TRBJ1-3 for the parts outside the CDR3, the full variable domain is EPEVTQTPSHQVTQMGQEVILRCVPISNHLYFYWYRQILGQKVEFLVSFYNNEISEKSEIFDDQFSVERPDGSNFTLKIRSTKLEDSAMYFCATAEGAGNTIYFGEGSWLTVV.

This clonotype appeared many times. The CDR3 sequence: CASSVVGQGVTQYF. CDR3 sequence (DNA): TGTGCCAGCAGCGTAGTAGGACAGGGGGTGACCCAGTACTTC. This rearrangement joins TRBV7-9 to TRBJ2-5, with 10 positions matching TRBD1. The CDR3 spans 14 residues. Unmatched junction bases numbered 7, after V lost 5 bases and J lost 7 bases. Germline CDR1 and CDR2: SEHNR and FQNEAQ (reference sequence).

This clonotype has ten or more counts. The chain couples TRBV28 to TRBJ2-7, with D hard to call. The germline gives CDR1 MDHEN, CDR2 SYDVKM. This CDR3 spans 14 amino acids. V gave up 8 bases and J gave up 2 bases, with 16 bases separating them. CDR3 region: CASLHPGLPYEQYF. The DNA of the CDR3 is TGTGCCAGCCTACATCCTGGCTTGCCCTACGAGCAGTACTTC. The whole variable domain, filled in from reference TRBV28 and TRBJ2-7, reads DVKVTQSSRYLVKRTGEKVFLECVQDMDHENMFWYRQDPGLGLRLIYFSYDVKMKEKGDIPEGYSVSREKKERFSLILESASTNQTSMYLCASLHPGLPYEQYFGPGTRLTVT.

The chain links TRBV28 to TRBJ2-5, with TRBD2 identical over 8 bases. Germline loops: CDR1 MDHEN, CDR2 SYDVKM. V gave up 6 bases and J gave up 7 bases; unmatched junction bases: 7. The CDR3 runs to 13 residues. This chain's CDR3 is CASSRGGMGTQYF. As DNA, the CDR3 is TGTGCCAGCAGCCGGGGGGGGATGGGGACCCAGTACTTC. The complete variable domain, with remaining parts taken from reference TRBV28 and TRBJ2-5, reads DVKVTQSSRYLVKRTGEKVFLECVQDMDHENMFWYRQDPGLGLRLIYFSYDVKMKEKGDIPEGYSVSREKKERFSLILESASTNQTSMYLCASSRGGMGTQYFGPGTRLLVL.

The chain has TRBV30 and TRBJ1-6, with no clear D. The V and J ends lost 3 bases and 10 bases respectively, with 10 bases between them. Germline V gene lookup returns CDR1 GTSNPN and CDR2 SVGIG (reference sequence). The CDR3 runs to 12 residues. The DNA of the CDR3 is TGTGCCTGGAGCTCATTGGGGTCACCCCTCCACTTT. Protein: CAWSSLGSPLHF.

This clonotype showed up many times. The CDR3 sequence is CASSKLTQGSGYTF. CDR3 nucleotides: TGTGCCAGCAGCAAACTCACCCAGGGGAGTGGGTACACCTTC. V usage is TRBV28 and J usage is TRBJ1-2; weak D call: TRBD1 (6 bases). There are 14 residues in the CDR3. V lost 6 bases and J lost 11, with 22 bases in between. The germline V gene has CDR1 MDHEN and CDR2 SYDVKM.

This clonotype was recorded at least ten times. The chain recombines TRBV20-1 with TRBJ2-4, with D perhaps TRBD1 (6 bases). The CDR3 covers 11 residues. The germline V gene encodes CDR1 DFQATT and CDR2 SNEGSKA (reference sequence). The chain's CDR3 is CRGQMGNIQYF. The CDR3 DNA reads as TGCAGAGGACAGATGGGGAACATTCAGTACTTC.

This clonotype showed up just a few times. The genes are TRBV7-9 and TRBJ2-7; no firm D call. In germline, CDR1 is SEHNR, CDR2 FQNEAQ (reference sequence). V shed 2 bases and J shed 0 bases, with 8 bases lying between them. The CDR3 extends over 14 amino acids. CDR3 sequence: CASSLMVNSYEQYF. DNA for the CDR3: TGTGCCAGCAGCTTAATGGTTAACTCCTACGAGCAGTACTTC.

About this clonotype itself: The junction departs from germline at one end; a sequencing error may be responsible. J is TRBJ1-2 and V is TRBV12-3 or TRBV12-4; D gene unclear. The CDR3 has 11 amino acids. CDR3 in DNA: TGTGCCAGCAGTTCTAAGTATGGCTACACCTTC. Encoded protein: CASSSKYGYTF.

This clonotype was observed many times. J is TRBJ2-7 and V is TRBV27; unclear D gene. CDR3 size: 12 residues. CDR1 is MNHEY and CDR2 is SMNVEV in the germline V gene (reference sequence). With 4 bases removed from V and 0 bases from J, the gap between germline ends came to 4 bases. This CDR3 reads CASSSPSYEQYF. The CDR3 DNA is TGTGCCAGCAGTTCCCCCTCCTACGAGCAGTACTTC.